The 21 T cell receptor beta chains reported below all come from one sample, sequenced in a study of blood T cell repertoires in COVID-19. Here immunoSEQ multiplex PCR was the method, and the copy in TCRdb shows in-frame clones only, minus some. The sample comprises approximately 220,000 clones, about 80% of which are singletons, and 4.8% rests with the top ten. The source material was PBMCs or T cells enriched from blood (not recorded which). The receptor source for this set is a woman between 50 and 59 years old who had been exposed to COVID-19.

As DNA, the CDR3 is TGTGCCAGCAGTTACAGGGAGAGGAGCCCTCAGCCCCAGCATTTT. It codes for CASSYRERSPQPQHF. The V gene is TRBV6-5, the J gene TRBJ1-5; D remains ambiguous. This CDR3 is built from 15 residues. V lost 2 bases and J 6 bases, leaving 14 bases between the germline ends. Per the germline V gene, CDR1 is MNHEY and CDR2 is SVGAGI.

This chain joins TRBV7-9 and TRBJ2-1, with D unclear. Trimming took off 2 bases at V and 6 bases at J, with 14 bases between the two ends. The CDR3 covers 15 residues. The germline gives CDR1 SEHNR, CDR2 FQNEAQ (reference sequence). CDR3 sequence (DNA): TGTGCCAGCAGCTTATATACCAGCGCTAGCAATGAGCAGTTCTTC. This codes for CASSLYTSASNEQFF. Together with reference TRBV7-9 and TRBJ2-1, the CDR3 gives the full variable domain: DTGVSQNPRHKITKRGQNVTFRCDPISEHNRLYWYRQTLGQGPEFLTYFQNEAQLEKSRLLSDRFSAERPKGSFSTLEIQRTEQGDSAMYLCASSLYTSASNEQFFGPGTRLTVL.

The chain recombines TRBV11-3 with TRBJ2-7, with 7 bases that match TRBD1. The CDR3 is 13 amino acids. J was trimmed by 3 bases and V by 5 bases; bases with no gene match: 4. Germline CDR1 and CDR2: SGHNT and YENEEA. The CDR3 sequence is CASSERQGYEQYF. Here the CDR3 DNA reads TGTGCCAGCAGCGAGAGACAGGGCTACGAGCAGTACTTC.

The J gene is TRBJ2-7, the V gene TRBV7-7; D perhaps matches TRBD2 (5 bases). With 5 bases removed from V and 2 bases from J, the gap between germline ends came to 13 bases. The CDR3 has 14 amino acids. The V gene's germline CDR1 is SSHAT and CDR2 FNYEAQ (reference sequence). The CDR3 reads CASSPTAGAYEQYF. In DNA, the CDR3 is TGTGCCAGCAGCCCGACGGCGGGTGCCTACGAGCAGTACTTC. The full variable domain, in which reference TRBV7-7 and TRBJ2-7 provide the parts outside the CDR3, is GAGVSQSPRYKVTKRGQDVTLRCDPISSHATLYWYQQALGQGPEFLTYFNYEAQPDKSGLPSDRFSAERPEGSISTLTIQRTEQRDSAMYRCASSPTAGAYEQYFGPGTRLTVT.

In this sample, this clone turned up once. The chain couples TRBV11-2 to TRBJ2-7; TRBD2 matches at 12 bases. The germline V gene has CDR1 SGHAT and CDR2 FQNNGV. The junction had 4 bases not matched to a gene; V was cut back by 1 base and J by 9 bases. The CDR3 contains 14 residues. CDR3 residues: CASSLGLAGEWQYF. The CDR3 DNA reads as TGTGCCAGCAGCTTAGGACTAGCGGGAGAATGGCAGTACTTC.

The rearrangement links TRBV6-6 to TRBJ1-2; 9 nucleotides align to TRBD1. The germline CDR1 and CDR2 sequences are MNHNY and SVGAGI (reference sequence). The V and J ends lost 0 bases and 8 bases, in that order; junction bases with no gene match: 4. The CDR3 has 14 residues. The CDR3 sequence is CASSYSRTGVGYTF. DNA for the CDR3: TGTGCCAGCAGTTACTCGAGGACAGGGGTCGGCTACACCTTC.

The genes are TRBV7-9 and TRBJ2-3, with D possibly TRBD2 on 5 matching bases. From germline, CDR1 is SEHNR and CDR2 FQNEAQ (reference sequence). V lost 4 bases and J lost 3, with 11 bases in between. This CDR3 spans 14 amino acids. CDR3 nucleotides: TGTGCCAGCAGCTCAGGCCGGGAAACAGATACGCAGTATTTT. It codes for CASSSGRETDTQYF. The variable domain in full, with the rest retrieved from reference TRBV7-9 and TRBJ2-3, is DTGVSQNPRHKITKRGQNVTFRCDPISEHNRLYWYRQTLGQGPEFLTYFQNEAQLEKSRLLSDRFSAERPKGSFSTLEIQRTEQGDSAMYLCASSSGRETDTQYFGPGTRLTVL.

This clone was found a few times. The chain couples TRBV7-9 to TRBJ1-6; 10 nucleotides line up with TRBD1. The length of the CDR3 is 16 residues. V lost 4 bases, J lost 8 bases, and 8 bases stayed unmatched. The germline CDR1 and CDR2 sequences are SEHNR and FQNEAQ (reference sequence). Written as DNA, the CDR3 is TGTGCCAGCAGCTCCGCTCGAGGGACAGGGGATTCACCCCTCCACTTT. Residues: CASSSARGTGDSPLHF.

This clone was seen only once. V is TRBV19 and J is TRBJ2-3; perhaps TRBD2 as D (5 bases). V lost 1 base, J lost 7 bases, and 12 bases lay in between. Germline assignment: CDR1 LNHDA and CDR2 SQIVND (reference sequence). The CDR3 length is 14 residues. In nucleotides, the CDR3 is TGTGCCAGTAGTATAGCGGTTTCTAGCTATACGCAGTATTTT. Amino acid sequence: CASSIAVSSYTQYF.

The genes are TRBV28 and TRBJ2-2, with D possibly TRBD2 on 5 matching bases. The germline V gene has CDR1 MDHEN and CDR2 SYDVKM. This CDR3 is built from 15 residues. With 2 bases removed from V and 5 bases from J, the gap between germline ends came to 12 bases. The CDR3 DNA follows: TGTGCCAGCAGTTTACTGACCGGGATGACCGGGGAGCTGTTTTTT. Protein: CASSLLTGMTGELFF.

The chain couples TRBV27 to TRBJ2-7; 9 nucleotides line up with TRBD1. V was pared by 5 bases and J by 2 bases, with 16 bases of the junction left unmatched. The CDR3 is 18 amino acids. Germline V lookup: CDR1 MNHEY, CDR2 SMNVEV (reference sequence). This CDR3 is CASSPWGVQGATTYEQYF. The DNA for the CDR3 is TGTGCCAGCAGTCCATGGGGTGTACAGGGGGCGACGACCTACGAGCAGTACTTC.

The V and J genes are TRBV19 and TRBJ1-1; TRBD1 aligns across 8 bases. The CDR3 extends over 16 amino acids. V lost 0 bases to trimming and J lost 1 base; unmatched junction nucleotides: 4. Germline lookup yields CDR1 LNHDA and CDR2 SQIVND (reference sequence). The CDR3, as DNA: TGTGCCAGTAGTATAGAGGGACAGGTATCGAACACTGAAGCTTTCTTT. Protein sequence: CASSIEGQVSNTEAFF.

The chain is built from TRBV10-3 and TRBJ1-1; 8 bases are shared with TRBD1. Losses at the gene ends were 3 bases for V and 5 bases for J; bases not matched to a gene: 8. The CDR3 runs to 15 residues. Germline values: CDR1 ENHRY, CDR2 SYGVKD. The CDR3: CAISDSPGGRTEAFF. Written as DNA, the CDR3 is TGTGCCATCAGTGATTCCCCAGGGGGCAGGACTGAAGCTTTCTTT.

This clone has a handful of counts. This chain links TRBV9 with TRBJ1-5, with 8 positions matching TRBD1. CDR3 size: 15 residues. CDR1 is SGDLS and CDR2 is YYNGEE in the germline V gene. The trim removed 4 bases at V and 4 bases at J, leaving 7 bases unmatched. CDR3 amino acids: CASSPGDRPNQPQHF. The CDR3 bases are TGTGCCAGCAGCCCTGGGGACAGGCCGAATCAGCCCCAGCATTTT.

This clone was detected once. V is TRBV12-3 or TRBV12-4 and J is TRBJ2-7, with D perhaps TRBD2 (5 bases). Trimming took off 5 bases at V and 3 bases at J, with 11 bases between the two ends. There are 13 residues in the CDR3. For the CDR3, the DNA is TGTGCCAGCAGTCCCCGGACTTACTACGAGCAGTACTTC. This codes for CASSPRTYYEQYF.

CDR3 loop: CASSVRTGGGDTQYF. Written as DNA, the CDR3 is TGTGCCAGCAGCGTAAGGACGGGGGGTGGAGATACGCAGTATTTT. This chain uses TRBV9 with TRBJ2-3, with 7 nucleotides matching TRBD2. Germline CDR1 reads SGDLS; CDR2 reads YYNGEE. The CDR3 runs 15 residues. V shed 1 base, J shed 5 bases, and the junction held 7 bases outside the gene matches.

The chain employs TRBV5-6 and TRBJ2-7, with D unresolved. This CDR3 spans 16 amino acids. With 6 bases removed from V and 4 bases from J, the gap between germline ends came to 23 bases. Germline V gene lookup returns CDR1 SGHDT and CDR2 YYEEEE. The CDR3 DNA is TGTGCCAGCATATCCCGGGTCCCCCTTTTACCTTACGAGCAGTACTTC. As protein: CASISRVPLLPYEQYF.

The rearrangement links TRBV7-9 to TRBJ1-4; D gene uncertain. Germline lookup yields CDR1 SEHNR and CDR2 FQNEAQ (reference sequence). The CDR3 spans 15 residues. V gave up 1 base and J gave up 8 bases, with 14 bases separating them. The CDR3: CASSLGTGVGEKLFF. CDR3 coding DNA: TGTGCCAGCAGCTTAGGGACCGGGGTAGGAGAAAAACTGTTTTTT.

The chain couples TRBV14 to TRBJ1-1, with D possibly matching TRBD1 (6 bases). Germline CDR1 and CDR2: SGHDN and FVKESK. Between the trimmed V and J ends, which lost 2 bases and 0 bases, there was a span of 25 bases. The CDR3 spans 20 residues. Written as DNA, the CDR3 is TGTGCCAGCAGCCAATCGTTAGGGACACCCACAATGGGGGTGAACACTGAAGCTTTCTTT. Residues: CASSQSLGTPTMGVNTEAFF.

V gene TRBV27 combines with J gene TRBJ1-1; D unclear. The length of the CDR3 is 13 residues. The V and J ends lost 3 bases and 5 bases respectively, with 10 bases between them. The germline gives CDR1 MNHEY, CDR2 SMNVEV (reference sequence). This CDR3 is CASSFLEGTEAFF. Written as DNA, the CDR3 is TGTGCCAGCAGTTTCCTTGAGGGTACTGAAGCTTTCTTT.

The chain has TRBV28 and TRBJ2-1; 11 bases line up with TRBD2. This CDR3 contains 15 residues. Germline-derived CDR1 and CDR2 are MDHEN and SYDVKM. Unmatched junction bases numbered 6, after V lost 5 bases and J lost 6 bases. This CDR3 reads CASSPTSGGLNEQFF. CDR3 sequence (DNA): TGTGCCAGCAGTCCAACTAGCGGGGGCCTCAATGAGCAGTTCTTC.